The sequence of this T cell receptor beta chain was determined in a study of tissue T cells after allogeneic stem cell transplantation. Assay used: immunoSEQ multiplex PCR; TCRdb lists only in-frame clones, some missing. Among roughly 960 clones, over 70% were seen once, and the ten largest hold over 15%. This clonotype was sampled from a female patient aged 40 to 70 with steroid-refractory graft-versus-host disease after an allogeneic stem cell transplant. The graft donor may be the source of some T cells. The specimen was esophageal tissue, collected at autopsy.

The CDR3: CASSYGDTEAFF. The CDR3 DNA follows: TGTGCCAGCAGTTACGGGGACACTGAAGCTTTCTTT. The V gene is TRBV6-6, the J gene TRBJ1-1, with D hard to call. Trimming pared 2 bases from V and 3 bases from J, leaving 4 bases between. CDR1 and CDR2 from the germline V gene are MNHNY and SVGAGI (reference sequence). There are 12 residues in the CDR3.